This T cell receptor beta chain was identified in a study of cytotoxic CD8 clonotypes in ibrutinib-treated CLL. Concerning this clone: Its antigen remains unknown.

J lost 6 bases, V lost 2 bases, and 6 bases had no gene match. The germline gives CDR1 SNHLY, CDR2 FYNNEI. The CDR3 has 16 amino acids. Overall study findings and caveats: Clonality correlated strongly with circulating CD8+ T cells and exceeded age-matched healthy donors at baseline. Patients with sustained remission and those progressing were sampled at differing times. Before falling back toward baseline at progression, clonality had risen at the time of ibrutinib response.

The protocol was immunoSEQ multiplex PCR, while the TCRdb copy is restricted to in-frame clones and leaves out a portion. There are about 200,000 clones in the sample; approximately 68% occur only once, and 13% lies in the top ten. PBMCs were cryopreserved, and 1.5 to 2.5 micrograms of genomic DNA from them went into TCR beta libraries. V usage is TRBV2 and J usage is TRBJ2-2, with 10 bases aligning to TRBD2. This TCR was sampled from a human donor with chronic lymphocytic leukemia. The source material was PBMCs, sampled after 24 months of ibrutinib treatment. The CDR3 DNA is TGTGCCAGCAGTGAACTTGGGCTAGCGGGAGCCGGGGAGCTGTTTTTT. Its translation is CASSELGLAGAGELFF. The full variable domain, rest sourced from reference TRBV2 and TRBJ2-2, is EPEVTQTPSHQVTQMGQEVILRCVPISNHLYFYWYRQILGQKVEFLVSFYNNEISEKSEIFDDQFSVERPDGSNFTLKIRSTKLEDSAMYFCASSELGLAGAGELFFGEGSRLTVL.